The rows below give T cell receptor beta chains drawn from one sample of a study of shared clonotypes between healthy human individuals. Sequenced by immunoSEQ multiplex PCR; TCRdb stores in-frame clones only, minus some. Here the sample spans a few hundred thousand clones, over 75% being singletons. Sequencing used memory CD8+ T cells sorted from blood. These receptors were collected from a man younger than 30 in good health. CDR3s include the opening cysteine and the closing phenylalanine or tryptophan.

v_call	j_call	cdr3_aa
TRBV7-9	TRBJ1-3	CASSLVVPASGNTIYF
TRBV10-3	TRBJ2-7	CAISSTSGGAYEQYF
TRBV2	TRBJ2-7	CANRDSEAYEQYF
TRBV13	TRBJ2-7	CASSPGGDEQYF
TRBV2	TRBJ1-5	CASSEGGNQPQHF
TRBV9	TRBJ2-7	CASSGDGYEQYF
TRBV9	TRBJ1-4	CASSVGGDGGEKLFF
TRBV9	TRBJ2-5	CASSVPQETQYF
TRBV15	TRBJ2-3	CATSRDGLAVTDTQYF
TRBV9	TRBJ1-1	CASSAPRDGQNTEAFF
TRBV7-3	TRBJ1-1	CASSPQGAGTEAFF
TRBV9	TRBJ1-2	CASSESEVPYGYTF
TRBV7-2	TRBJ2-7	CASSTREGPSLYEQYF
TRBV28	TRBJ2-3	CASSLDDGHTDTQYF
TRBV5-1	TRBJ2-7	CASSPTGGIGYEQYF
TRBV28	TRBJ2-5	CASSFLSIQETQYF
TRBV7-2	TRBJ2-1	CASSSPGGPYNEQFF
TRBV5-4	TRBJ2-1	CASSFVASDNEQFF
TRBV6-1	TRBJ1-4	CASSEFRGDRAYWEKLFF
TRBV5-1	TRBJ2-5	CASSSGQRGQTQYF
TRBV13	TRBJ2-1	CASSSGPGQLNEQFF
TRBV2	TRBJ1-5	CASSEGTGGIQPQHF
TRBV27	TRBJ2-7	CASRGDSYEQYF
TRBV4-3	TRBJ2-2	CASSQVIRDFPSGELFF
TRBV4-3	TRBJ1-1	CASSQDRASGVWTEAFF
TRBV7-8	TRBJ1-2	CASSLRQRANYGYTF
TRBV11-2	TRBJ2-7	CASSLAARRPGTNEQYF
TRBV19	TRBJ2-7	CASSIGLDGFHEQYF
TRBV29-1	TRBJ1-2	CSETQGGDGYTF
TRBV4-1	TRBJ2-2	CASRWDGDYTGELFF
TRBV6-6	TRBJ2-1	CASSPPGTAYNEQFF